A single sample gave rise to the 30 T cell receptor beta chains below, sequenced in a study of blood T cell repertoires in COVID-19. Profiled with immunoSEQ multiplex PCR; TCRdb holds only in-frame clones, not every one. The sample carries 130,000 to 150,000 clones, around nine tenths recorded once. The material sequenced was PBMCs or T cells enriched from blood (not recorded which). These receptors were obtained from a woman in her 30s with acute COVID-19.

This clone was seen only a few times. The chain links TRBV2 to TRBJ1-4; the D gene is possibly TRBD1 (6 bases). Trimming took 7 bases from V and 6 from J, leaving 12 bases between them. The CDR3 contains 13 residues. Germline CDR1 is SNHLY and CDR2 is FYNNEI. Here the CDR3 reads CASTRQVHEKLFF. CDR3 bases: TGTGCCAGCACGCGACAGGTACATGAAAAACTGTTTTTT. The full variable domain, rest sourced from reference TRBV2 and TRBJ1-4, is EPEVTQTPSHQVTQMGQEVILRCVPISNHLYFYWYRQILGQKVEFLVSFYNNEISEKSEIFDDQFSVERPDGSNFTLKIRSTKLEDSAMYFCASTRQVHEKLFFGSGTQLSVL.

Regarding this clone: Sequence at one end of the junction differs from germline and may be a read error. The chain couples TRBV28 to TRBJ1-4, with D possibly TRBD1 on 5 matching bases. This CDR3 comprises 14 residues. Germline CDR1 reads MDHEN; CDR2 reads SYDVKM. In DNA form, the CDR3 reads TGCGCGATCCAATTAGGGGTGTTTGGTGAAAAACTGTTTTTT. It yields the protein CAIQLGVFGEKLFF.

The sample holds one count of this clone. The chain uses TRBV2 and TRBJ1-2, with 9 bases matching TRBD1. J was trimmed by 8 bases and V by 6 bases; bases with no gene match: 4. CDR1 SNHLY and CDR2 FYNNEI come from the germline V gene. The CDR3 runs 12 residues. Here the CDR3 reads CASRGTGTGYTF. DNA of the CDR3: TGTGCCAGCAGGGGGACAGGGACAGGCTACACCTTC.

V gene TRBV11-2 combines with J gene TRBJ1-5; no firm D call. The germline V and J ends were trimmed by 2 bases and 3 bases, with 8 bases remaining between them. CDR1 SGHAT and CDR2 FQNNGV come from the germline V gene. This CDR3 spans 14 amino acids. CDR3 residues: CASSLKPVNQPQHF. In nucleotides, the CDR3 is TGTGCCAGCAGCTTAAAGCCGGTCAATCAGCCCCAGCATTTT.

This chain links TRBV30 with TRBJ2-3; D not resolved. V lost 0 bases to trimming and J lost 4 bases, with 5 bases between them. The germline V gene has CDR1 GTSNPN and CDR2 SVGIG (reference sequence). CDR3 length: 12 residues. This CDR3 is CAWSVLSDTQYF. CDR3 in DNA: TGTGCCTGGAGTGTACTGTCAGATACGCAGTATTTT. Variable domain in full (rest from reference TRBV30 and TRBJ2-3): SQTIHQWPATLVQPVGSPLSLECTVEGTSNPNLYWYRQAAGRGLQLLFYSVGIGQISSEVPQNLSASRPQDRQFILSSKKLLLSDSGFYLCAWSVLSDTQYFGPGTRLTVL.

The chain recombines TRBV11-1 with TRBJ2-7; tentative D call: TRBD2 (6 bases). Germline V gene sequence: CDR1 SGHAT, CDR2 FQDESV (reference sequence). Trimming cost V 0 bases and J 2 bases, with 17 bases left between them. The CDR3 extends over 17 amino acids. The CDR3 is CASSLAGGRGSAYEQYF. CDR3 in DNA: TGTGCCAGCAGCTTAGCTGGGGGGAGAGGGTCCGCCTACGAGCAGTACTTC.

The chain carries TRBV21-1 and TRBJ1-5; TRBD1, as called in the table, went unchecked against the DNA. TRBV21-1 is deemed a pseudogene. This CDR3 contains 13 residues. This chain's CDR3 is CASSSDSNQPQHF. DNA of the CDR3: TGTGCCAGCAGTTCAGATAGCAATCAGCCCCAGCATTTT.

This rearrangement joins TRBV15 to TRBJ2-3; TRBD1 might be the D (5 bases). The germline V and J ends were trimmed by 4 bases and 2 bases, with 10 bases remaining between them. This CDR3 comprises 14 residues. Germline V gene lookup returns CDR1 LNHNV and CDR2 YYDKDF (reference sequence). DNA for the CDR3: TGTGCCACCAGCAAAGACAGATACACAGATACGCAGTATTTT. Amino acid sequence: CATSKDRYTDTQYF.

The chain uses TRBV12-3 or TRBV12-4 and TRBJ2-7; TRBD1 matches at 7 bases. The V and J ends lost 4 bases and 4 bases, in that order; junction bases with no gene match: 4. CDR3 length: 13 amino acids. The CDR3: CASSWDSIYEQYF. The DNA of the CDR3 is TGTGCCAGCAGTTGGGACAGTATATACGAGCAGTACTTC.

The chain combines TRBV3-1 (or the pseudogene TRBV3-2) with TRBJ1-5; the match to TRBD1 covers 7 bases. The germline CDR1 and CDR2 sequences are LGHDT and YNNKEL (reference sequence). The length of the CDR3 is 17 residues. V was pared by 3 bases and J by 4 bases, with 12 bases of the junction left unmatched. The CDR3 DNA follows: TGTGCCAGCAGCCATTCCCGGGACAGCGGACCTAATCAGCCCCAGCATTTT. This translates into CASSHSRDSGPNQPQHF.

This rearrangement joins TRBV27 to TRBJ1-5, with 9 bases that match TRBD1. V lost 3 bases to trimming and J lost 6 bases; unmatched junction nucleotides: 9. Germline CDR1 MNHEY, CDR2 SMNVEV (reference sequence). CDR3 length: 16 amino acids. DNA of the CDR3: TGTGCCAGCAGTTTCTCCGGGACAGGGAACGGTCAGCCCCAGCATTTT. This sequence encodes CASSFSGTGNGQPQHF.

The rearrangement links TRBV4-3 to TRBJ1-4; D unclear. V lost 0 bases to trimming and J lost 6 bases, with 17 bases between them. The CDR3 consists of 17 residues. Germline-derived CDR1 and CDR2 are LGHNA and YSLEER. CDR3 sequence (DNA): TGCGCCAGCAGCCAAGATCACCAGGCAATGAGGGATGAAAAACTGTTTTTT. Residues: CASSQDHQAMRDEKLFF.

V usage is TRBV2 and J usage is TRBJ1-6; D possibly corresponds to TRBD1 (5 bases). The CDR3 contains 14 residues. V was cut by 3 bases and J by 8 bases, with 11 bases left in between. Germline values: CDR1 SNHLY, CDR2 FYNNEI. The chain's CDR3 is CASSDKGLDSPLHF. The CDR3 DNA follows: TGTGCCAGCAGTGACAAGGGGTTAGATTCACCCCTCCACTTT.

The chain is built from TRBV28 and TRBJ2-7, with D possibly TRBD1 on 7 matching bases. The V end lost 2 bases, the J end lost 0 bases, and 14 bases lay between the germline ends. This CDR3 is built from 16 residues. Germline values: CDR1 MDHEN, CDR2 SYDVKM. The CDR3 sequence is CASSLISEGASYEQYF. The CDR3 bases are TGTGCCAGCAGTTTAATTTCGGAGGGGGCCTCCTACGAGCAGTACTTC.

The chain couples TRBV5-5 to TRBJ1-1; a possible D gene is TRBD1 (6 bases). This CDR3 contains 13 residues. Germline-derived CDR1 and CDR2 are SGHKS and YYEKEE (reference sequence). The V end lost 0 bases, the J end lost 3 bases, and 6 bases lay between the germline ends. The CDR3 nucleotides read TGTGCCAGCAGCTTGGCAGGGGACACTGAAGCTTTCTTT. This sequence encodes CASSLAGDTEAFF.

The chain has TRBV25-1 and TRBJ1-1; 7 positions match TRBD1. The CDR3 totals 15 residues. The V gene end was trimmed by 0 bases and the J gene end by 4 bases; junction bases not matched to a gene: 5. Germline V gene data show CDR1 as MGHDK and CDR2 as SYGVNS. CDR3: CASSEYKAGGTEAFF. Written as DNA, the CDR3 is TGTGCCAGCAGTGAATATAAGGCAGGGGGCACTGAAGCTTTCTTT.

This clone was detected once. The chain carries TRBV7-2 and TRBJ2-7; 9 bases align to TRBD1. The CDR3 totals 16 residues. Germline CDR1 reads SGHTA; CDR2 reads FQGNSA. V dropped 1 base and J dropped 0; count of bases not matched to a gene: 4. CDR3 protein: CASSLEATGGSYEQYF. CDR3 DNA sequence: TGTGCCAGCAGCTTAGAAGCGACAGGGGGCTCCTACGAGCAGTACTTC.

The CDR3 DNA sequence: TGTGCCAGCAGCCCTTTGTCTAGCGGGAACACCGGGGAGCTGTTTTTT. Its translation: CASSPLSSGNTGELFF. This rearrangement joins TRBV7-2 to TRBJ2-2; TRBD2 matches 7 bases. The V gene end was trimmed by 5 bases and the J gene end by 1 base; junction bases not matched to a gene: 7. The CDR3 totals 16 residues. Germline V gene sequence: CDR1 SGHTA, CDR2 FQGNSA. The full variable domain, its missing parts supplied by reference TRBV7-2 and TRBJ2-2, is GAGVSQSPSNKVTEKGKDVELRCDPISGHTALYWYRQSLGQGLEFLIYFQGNSAPDKSGLPSDRFSAERTGGSVSTLTIQRTQQEDSAVYLCASSPLSSGNTGELFFGEGSRLTVL.

J is TRBJ2-5 and V is TRBV2; the match to TRBD2 covers 10 bases. The CDR3 loop spans 15 amino acids. The V segment lost 1 base and the J segment 5 bases; nucleotides outside the gene matches: 4. Germline V gives CDR1 SNHLY, CDR2 FYNNEI. CDR3 region: CASSEEASGSETQYF. In nucleotides, the CDR3 is TGTGCCAGCAGTGAAGAAGCTAGCGGGAGTGAGACCCAGTACTTC.

This sequence joins TRBV27 and TRBJ1-1; D remains unclear. The germline V gene has CDR1 MNHEY and CDR2 SMNVEV (reference sequence). V was trimmed by 2 bases and J by 2 bases, leaving 9 bases between them. The CDR3 extends over 14 amino acids. The DNA for the CDR3 is TGTGCCAGCAGTTTAGGGCAGGTCAACACTGAAGCTTTCTTT. It translates to CASSLGQVNTEAFF.

The CDR3: CASSLGVGRVESGYTF. The CDR3 DNA reads TGTGCCAGCAGCTTGGGGGTAGGCAGGGTCGAAAGTGGCTACACCTTC. The chain carries TRBV5-4 and TRBJ1-2, with TRBD1 as a possible D gene (5 bases). The CDR3 runs 16 residues. Deletions cut 0 bases from V and 7 bases from J, with 19 bases between. Germline-derived CDR1 and CDR2 are SGHNT and YYREEE (reference sequence).

This chain links TRBV6-5 with TRBJ1-1; perhaps TRBD1 as D (5 bases). The CDR3 contains 15 residues. V lost 2 bases and J lost 8, with 18 bases in between. Germline V gene sequence: CDR1 MNHEY, CDR2 SVGAGI. The CDR3 DNA is TGTGCCAGCAGTTACGACCCTGGGACTTGGGGAGAAGCTTTCTTT. Its protein product is CASSYDPGTWGEAFF.

The rearrangement uses TRBV10-1 and TRBJ1-2, with TRBD1 identical over 9 bases. Germline assignment: CDR1 WNHNN and CDR2 SYGVQD (reference sequence). This CDR3 comprises 14 residues. The J segment lost 5 bases and the V segment lost 5 bases, leaving 6 bases of the junction unmatched. CDR3 bases: TGCGCCAGCAGTTATACCGGGACAGGGTATGGCTACACCTTC. Translated, it gives CASSYTGTGYGYTF.

The rearrangement uses TRBV6-2 or TRBV6-3 and TRBJ1-5, with TRBD1 matching 7 bases. Germline V gives CDR1 MNHEY, CDR2 SVGEGT. This CDR3 comprises 15 residues. The trim removed 2 bases at V and 7 bases at J, leaving 8 bases unmatched. CDR3 region: CASSYRQGVRQPQHF. The CDR3 DNA reads as TGTGCCAGCAGTTACCGGCAGGGGGTTAGGCAGCCCCAGCATTTT.

The chain couples TRBV28 to TRBJ1-2, with 7 bases identical to TRBD1. This CDR3 contains 14 residues. Germline lookup yields CDR1 MDHEN and CDR2 SYDVKM. V lost 0 bases, J lost 5 bases, and 3 bases stayed unmatched. The CDR3 DNA reads TGTGCCAGCAGTTTATGGGACAGGTTATATGGCTACACCTTC. It yields the protein CASSLWDRLYGYTF.

The chain carries TRBV7-2 and TRBJ1-3, with D tentatively TRBD1 (6 bases). V was clipped by 7 bases and J by 7 bases, with 20 bases between them. CDR1 and CDR2 from the germline V gene are SGHTA and FQGNSA. This CDR3 is 15 amino acids long. CDR3 sequence: CASTLSLAQGNTIYF. The CDR3 DNA reads as TGTGCCAGCACCCTTAGCCTGGCCCAGGGGAACACCATATATTTT.

CDR3 protein: CASSFARDFIGELFF. In DNA, the CDR3 is TGTGCCAGCAGTTTTGCCAGGGATTTTATCGGGGAGCTGTTTTTT. The V and J genes are TRBV27 and TRBJ2-2; possible D gene TRBD1, 5 bases. The length of the CDR3 is 15 residues. V was shortened by 3 bases and J by 7 bases, with 15 bases between the two germline ends. Germline-derived CDR1 and CDR2 are MNHEY and SMNVEV (reference sequence).

CDR3 bases: TGTGCCAGCAGCCCCGGCGGTCTACTCTCTGGAAACACCATATATTTT. Amino acids: CASSPGGLLSGNTIYF. The rearrangement uses TRBV5-6 and TRBJ1-3; no reliable D call. Trimming removed 4 bases from V and 0 bases from J, with 14 bases in between. Germline assignment: CDR1 SGHDT and CDR2 YYEEEE. This CDR3 is built from 16 residues.

Here the CDR3 DNA reads TGTGCCAGTAGTAAAAACTCGGGTGACACTGAAGCTTTCTTT. Amino acids: CASSKNSGDTEAFF. The chain uses TRBV19 and TRBJ1-1; D remains unclear. CDR1 is LNHDA and CDR2 is SQIVND in the germline V gene (reference sequence). V shed 4 bases and J shed 3 bases, with 12 bases lying between them. The CDR3 is 14 residues long.

The table lists this clone with a few counts. The chain employs TRBV9 and TRBJ1-5; no firm D call. Per the germline V gene, CDR1 is SGDLS and CDR2 is YYNGEE. This CDR3 spans 14 amino acids. Trimming cost V 4 bases and J 5 bases, with 13 bases left between them. Here the CDR3 DNA reads TGTGCCAGCAGCCGATCTGAGATAGATCAGCCCCAGCATTTT. It specifies CASSRSEIDQPQHF.